This passage covers 15 T cell receptor beta chains from one sample sequenced in a study of blood T cell repertoires in COVID-19. The table came from immunoSEQ multiplex PCR; TCRdb's copy has only in-frame clones and leaves some out. This sample has over 40,000 clones, with 90% to 95% found just once. The material sequenced was peripheral blood. These receptor sequences come from a woman aged 80 or over with acute or convalescent COVID-19.

This chain links TRBV2 with TRBJ1-1, with D hard to call. V was clipped by 8 bases and J by 5 bases, with 12 bases between them. Germline V gene sequence: CDR1 SNHLY, CDR2 FYNNEI. The CDR3 runs 12 residues. The CDR3 region has the DNA TGTGCCAGCCTACAGCTGCGAACTGAAGCTTTCTTT. Amino acids: CASLQLRTEAFF.

The chain carries TRBV30 and TRBJ1-1, with a possible D match to TRBD1 (6 bases). The germline V gene encodes CDR1 GTSNPN and CDR2 SVGIG (reference sequence). The ends were cut back, 4 bases at V and 4 bases at J, with 16 bases in the middle. The CDR3 spans 14 residues. CDR3 amino acids: CAWNPTGRGTEAFF. CDR3 DNA: TGTGCCTGGAATCCAACAGGGAGAGGCACTGAAGCTTTCTTT.

This clone turned up a few times. As DNA, the CDR3 is TGTGCCAGTAGATCAGGCGGGAGAGATACCGGGGAGCTGTTTTTT. Protein sequence: CASRSGGRDTGELFF. The V call is TRBV19, the J call TRBJ2-2, with 7 bases aligning to TRBD2. V shed 6 bases and J 5 bases; nucleotides not matched to a gene: 9. Per germline, CDR1 LNHDA and CDR2 SQIVND (reference sequence). The CDR3 has 15 amino acids.

V and J are TRBV7-2 and TRBJ1-1; D is possibly TRBD1 (5 bases). With 6 bases removed from V and 10 bases from J, the gap between germline ends came to 15 bases. The CDR3 is 12 amino acids. Per germline, CDR1 SGHTA and CDR2 FQGNSA. Written as DNA, the CDR3 is TGTGCCAGCAGGAAGGGGCAGGGTGCAGCTTTCTTT. This gives the protein CASRKGQGAAFF.

The V gene is TRBV6-5, the J gene TRBJ1-1; no clear D gene. Germline V gene data show CDR1 as MNHEY and CDR2 as SVGAGI. Trimming removed 3 bases from V and 1 base from J, with 9 bases in between. This CDR3 has 14 amino acids. The CDR3 coding sequence is TGTGCCAGCAGTTATTCTAGGTCGAACACTGAAGCTTTCTTT. Protein: CASSYSRSNTEAFF.

The V and J genes are TRBV29-1 and TRBJ1-1; 7 nucleotides agree with TRBD1. This CDR3 is built from 13 residues. CDR1 is SQVTM, CDR2 ANQGSEA, per germline. The junction had 4 bases not matched to a gene; V was cut back by 4 bases and J by 2 bases. The CDR3 DNA follows: TGCAGCGTTGGACAGGGATTTAACACTGAAGCTTTCTTT. This encodes CSVGQGFNTEAFF.

The CDR3 coding sequence is TGTGCCAGCAGCGCGACAGGTAGCAATCAGCCCCAGCATTTT. This sequence encodes CASSATGSNQPQHF. The rearrangement links TRBV9 to TRBJ1-5, with a tentative D call TRBD1 (6 bases). The CDR3 has 14 amino acids. CDR1 is SGDLS and CDR2 is YYNGEE in the germline V gene. Trimming cost V 3 bases and J 0 bases, with 7 bases left between them.

This clone was seen a single time. This chain links TRBV7-9 with TRBJ2-5; 7 bases fit TRBD2. Germline V gives CDR1 SEHNR, CDR2 FQNEAQ (reference sequence). Losses at the gene ends were 2 bases for V and 2 bases for J; bases not matched to a gene: 2. The CDR3 runs 14 residues. The CDR3 spells CASSLTGGQETQYF. In nucleotides, the CDR3 is TGTGCCAGCAGCTTAACGGGGGGACAAGAGACCCAGTACTTC.

The chain joins TRBV7-9 to TRBJ1-2; the match to TRBD1 covers 8 bases. CDR3 length equals 12 residues. Unmatched junction bases numbered 1, after V lost 4 bases and J lost 6 bases. Germline V gene sequence: CDR1 SEHNR, CDR2 FQNEAQ (reference sequence). CDR3 DNA sequence: TGTGCCAGCAGCTGGACAGGGCATGGCTACACCTTC. Translating gives CASSWTGHGYTF.

This chain links TRBV12-3 or TRBV12-4 with TRBJ1-1; tentative D call: TRBD1 (5 bases). CDR3 length: 11 residues. The V and J ends lost 7 bases and 7 bases respectively, with 10 bases between them. CDR3 in DNA: TGTGCCAGCACGGGGGGGAATGAAGCTTTCTTT. As protein: CASTGGNEAFF.

CDR3 DNA: TGTGCCAGCAGCCAAGACCCCCCTAGCGGGACATCCTACGAGCAGTACTTC. The encoded protein is CASSQDPPSGTSYEQYF. This chain links TRBV4-2 with TRBJ2-7; TRBD2 matches at 9 bases. Germline CDR1 and CDR2: LGHNA and YNFKEQ. The CDR3 has 17 amino acids. V was clipped by 0 bases and J by 1 base; unmatched bases: 7.

V and J are TRBV21-1 and TRBJ2-7; the table's D call TRBD1 went unverified against the DNA. TRBV21-1 is a pseudogene segment. The CDR3 extends over 14 amino acids. CDR3: CARGQDRASYEQYF. The CDR3 bases are TGTGCCAGAGGACAAGACAGAGCCTCCTACGAGCAGTACTTC.

V is TRBV11-2 and J is TRBJ2-1; possible D gene TRBD1, 5 bases. Looked up from germline, CDR1 is SGHAT and CDR2 is FQNNGV. The V gene lost 0 bases and the J gene lost 12 bases, with 30 bases spanning the gap. There are 19 residues in the CDR3. Here the CDR3 DNA reads TGTGCCAGCAGCTTAGAAGGGGTCCGAGGTAGTCCGGACCGTATCGGGCAGTTCTTC. Translating it yields CASSLEGVRGSPDRIGQFF. Filled out from reference TRBV11-2 and TRBJ2-1, the complete variable domain reads EAGVAQSPRYKIIEKRQSVAFWCNPISGHATLYWYQQILGQGPKLLIQFQNNGVVDDSQLPKDRFSAERLKGVDSTLKIQPAKLEDSAVYLCASSLEGVRGSPDRIGQFFGPGTRLTVL.

The V call is TRBV19, the J call TRBJ1-5; D might be TRBD1 (5 bases). Germline loops: CDR1 LNHDA, CDR2 SQIVND (reference sequence). Between the trimmed V and J ends, which lost 6 bases and 6 bases, there was a span of 24 bases. The CDR3 has 17 amino acids. DNA for the CDR3: TGTGCCAGTAGCACCCTTCTCTCGGGGGGGGGAGGTCAGCCCCAGCATTTT. Translating it yields CASSTLLSGGGGQPQHF.

CDR3 bases: TGTGCCAGCAGCTTGGACCCCCTAGCGGCACCATACGGGGAGCTGTTTTTT. Translated: CASSLDPLAAPYGELFF. This sequence joins TRBV5-4 and TRBJ2-2; 7 bases are shared with TRBD2. This CDR3 is 17 amino acids long. Germline-derived CDR1 and CDR2 are SGHNT and YYREEE (reference sequence). Germline trimming cut 0 bases from V and 7 bases from J; bases unmatched to any gene: 12.